This T cell receptor beta chain is from a study of blood T cell repertoires in COVID-19. In the study overall: The origin of the acute and convalescent COVID-19 samples was the United States, Italy and Spain.

This study enrolled people aged 18 to 89 from about 24 US geographic areas. Resolution of symptoms, clearance, or two negative PCRs was present in recovered Cohort 3 donors. CDR1 and CDR2 (germline): SEHNR, FQNEAQ (reference sequence). V was clipped by 1 base and J by 0 bases, with 9 bases between them. There are 16 residues in the CDR3. The authors' processing: Estimation of nucleated cell counts relied on the amplification of reference gene primers. TCRdb's copy holds only in-frame clones and misses some; the assay was immunoSEQ multiplex PCR. V and J calls and clone size are as listed in that table; D and trimming were resolved from the DNA. The data contain about 480,000 clones, over 75% of them singletons.

The rearrangement joins TRBV7-9 to TRBJ2-2, with unresolved D. Specimen: PBMCs or T cells enriched from blood (not recorded which). The clonotype comes from a woman aged 40 to 49 who had recovered from COVID-19. CDR3 coding DNA: TGTGCCAGCAGCTTAGTTCGCTCAGCGAACACCGGGGAGCTGTTTTTT. It encodes CASSLVRSANTGELFF.